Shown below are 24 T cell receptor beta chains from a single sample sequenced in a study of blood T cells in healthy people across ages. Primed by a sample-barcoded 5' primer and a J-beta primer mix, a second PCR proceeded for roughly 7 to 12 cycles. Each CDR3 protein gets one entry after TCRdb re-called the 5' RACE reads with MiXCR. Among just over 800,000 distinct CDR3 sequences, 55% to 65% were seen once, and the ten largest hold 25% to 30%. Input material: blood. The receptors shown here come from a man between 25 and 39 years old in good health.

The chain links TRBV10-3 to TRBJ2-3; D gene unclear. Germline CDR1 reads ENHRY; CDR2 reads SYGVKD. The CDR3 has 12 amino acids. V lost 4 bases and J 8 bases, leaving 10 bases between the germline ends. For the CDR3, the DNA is TGTGCCATCAGTGGATCGGAATTTACGCAGTATTTT. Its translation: CAISGSEFTQYF.

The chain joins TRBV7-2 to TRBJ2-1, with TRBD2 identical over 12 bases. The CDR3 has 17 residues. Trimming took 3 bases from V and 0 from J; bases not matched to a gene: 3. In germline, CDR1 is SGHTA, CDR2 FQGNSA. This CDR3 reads CASSLTSGGLSYNEQFF. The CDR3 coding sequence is TGTGCCAGCAGCTTGACTAGCGGGGGCCTCTCCTACAATGAGCAGTTCTTC.

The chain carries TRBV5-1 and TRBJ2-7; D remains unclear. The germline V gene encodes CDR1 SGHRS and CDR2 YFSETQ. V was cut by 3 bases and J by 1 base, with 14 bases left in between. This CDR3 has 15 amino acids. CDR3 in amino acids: CASSSSLATSYEQYF. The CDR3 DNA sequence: TGCGCCAGCAGCTCCTCGCTTGCAACTTCCTACGAGCAGTACTTC.

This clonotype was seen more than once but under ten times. The DNA for the CDR3 is TGTGCCAGCAGCTTAGGGGGCCTCGCGGGCTACACCTTC. It encodes CASSLGGLAGYTF. The V gene is TRBV7-2, the J gene TRBJ1-2; possible D gene TRBD1, 5 bases. Germline V CDR1 and CDR2: SGHTA, FQGNSA. V was cut by 1 base and J by 8 bases, with 11 bases left in between. The CDR3 extends over 13 amino acids.

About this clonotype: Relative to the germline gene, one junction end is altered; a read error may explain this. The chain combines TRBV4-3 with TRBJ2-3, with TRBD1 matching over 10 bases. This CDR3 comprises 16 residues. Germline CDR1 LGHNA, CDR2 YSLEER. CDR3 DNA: TGCGCCAACAGCCAGACCGGGACAGGGGACCCAGATACGCAGTATTTT. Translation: CANSQTGTGDPDTQYF.

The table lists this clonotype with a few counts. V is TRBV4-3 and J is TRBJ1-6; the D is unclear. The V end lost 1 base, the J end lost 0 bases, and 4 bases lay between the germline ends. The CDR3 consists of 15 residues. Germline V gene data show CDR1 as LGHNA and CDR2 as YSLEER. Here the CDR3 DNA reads TGCGCCAGCAGCCAAGGTGTCTCCTATAATTCACCCCTCCACTTT. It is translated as CASSQGVSYNSPLHF.

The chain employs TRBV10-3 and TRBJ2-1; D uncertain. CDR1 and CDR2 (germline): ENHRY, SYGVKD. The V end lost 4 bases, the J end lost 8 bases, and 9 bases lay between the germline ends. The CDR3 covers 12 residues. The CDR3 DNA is TGTGCCATCAGTGTTAAACACGATGAGCAGTTCTTC. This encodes CAISVKHDEQFF.

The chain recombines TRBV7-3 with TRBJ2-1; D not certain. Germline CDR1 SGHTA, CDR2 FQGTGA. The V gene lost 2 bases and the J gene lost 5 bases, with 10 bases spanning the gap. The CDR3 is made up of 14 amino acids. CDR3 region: CASSLGRINNEQFF. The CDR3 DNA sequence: TGTGCCAGCAGCTTAGGGCGGATAAACAATGAGCAGTTCTTC.

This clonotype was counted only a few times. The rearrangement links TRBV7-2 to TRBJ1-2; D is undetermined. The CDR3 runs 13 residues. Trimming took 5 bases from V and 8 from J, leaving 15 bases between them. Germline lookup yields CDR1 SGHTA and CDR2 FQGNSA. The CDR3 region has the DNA TGTGCCAGCAGCCCTAACCTGGACGGCGGCTACACCTTC. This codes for CASSPNLDGGYTF. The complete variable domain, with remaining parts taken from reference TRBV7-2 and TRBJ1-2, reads GAGVSQSPSNKVTEKGKDVELRCDPISGHTALYWYRQSLGQGLEFLIYFQGNSAPDKSGLPSDRFSAERTGGSVSTLTIQRTQQEDSAVYLCASSPNLDGGYTFGSGTRLTVV.

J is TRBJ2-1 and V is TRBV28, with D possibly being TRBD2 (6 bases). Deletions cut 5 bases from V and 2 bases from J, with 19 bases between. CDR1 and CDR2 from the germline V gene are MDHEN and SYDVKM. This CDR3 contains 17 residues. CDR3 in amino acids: CASSPGHGGNAYNEQFF. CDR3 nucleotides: TGTGCCAGCAGTCCAGGTCACGGGGGAAATGCCTACAATGAGCAGTTCTTC.

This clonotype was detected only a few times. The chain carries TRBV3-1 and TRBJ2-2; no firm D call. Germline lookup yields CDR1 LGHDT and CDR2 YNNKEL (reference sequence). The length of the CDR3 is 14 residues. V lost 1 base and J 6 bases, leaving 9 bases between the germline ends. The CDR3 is CASSQVVAPGELFF. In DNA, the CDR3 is TGTGCCAGCAGCCAAGTGGTCGCCCCCGGGGAGCTGTTTTTT. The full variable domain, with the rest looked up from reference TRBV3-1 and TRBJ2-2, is DTAVSQTPKYLVTQMGNDKSIKCEQNLGHDTMYWYKQDSKKFLKIMFSYNNKELIINETVPNRFSPKSPDKAHLNLHINSLELGDSAVYFCASSQVVAPGELFFGEGSRLTVL.

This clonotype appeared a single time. The CDR3 is CSAPQTVYGYTF. Written as DNA, the CDR3 is TGCAGTGCTCCTCAGACAGTCTATGGCTACACCTTC. V is TRBV20-1 and J is TRBJ1-2; possible D gene TRBD1, 5 bases. Germline V gives CDR1 DFQATT, CDR2 SNEGSKA (reference sequence). The CDR3 spans 12 residues. Trimming cost V 5 bases and J 4 bases, with 11 bases left between them.

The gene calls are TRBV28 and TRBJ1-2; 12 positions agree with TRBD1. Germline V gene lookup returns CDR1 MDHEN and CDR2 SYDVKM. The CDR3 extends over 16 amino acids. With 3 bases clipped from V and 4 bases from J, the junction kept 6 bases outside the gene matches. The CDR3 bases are TGTGCCAGCAGTTTGGGGACAGGGGGCAATCGCTATGGCTACACCTTC. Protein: CASSLGTGGNRYGYTF.

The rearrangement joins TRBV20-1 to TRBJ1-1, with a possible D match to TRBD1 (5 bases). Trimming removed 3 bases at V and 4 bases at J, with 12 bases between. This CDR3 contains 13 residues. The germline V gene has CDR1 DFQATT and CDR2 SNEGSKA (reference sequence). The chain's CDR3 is CSARARVGTEAFF. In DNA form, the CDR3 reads TGCAGTGCTAGGGCCAGGGTTGGCACTGAAGCTTTCTTT.

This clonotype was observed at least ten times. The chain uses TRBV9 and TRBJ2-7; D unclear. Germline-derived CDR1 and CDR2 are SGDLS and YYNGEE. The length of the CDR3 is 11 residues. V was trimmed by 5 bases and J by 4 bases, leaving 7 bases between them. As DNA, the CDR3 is TGTGCCAGCAGTGCCGGGTACGAGCAGTACTTC. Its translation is CASSAGYEQYF.

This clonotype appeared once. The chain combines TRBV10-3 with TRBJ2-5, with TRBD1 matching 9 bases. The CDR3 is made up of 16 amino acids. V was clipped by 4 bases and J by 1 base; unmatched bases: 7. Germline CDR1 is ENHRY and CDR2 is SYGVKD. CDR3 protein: CAISASETGGQETQYF. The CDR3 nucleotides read TGTGCCATCAGTGCCTCCGAGACAGGGGGCCAAGAGACCCAGTACTTC.

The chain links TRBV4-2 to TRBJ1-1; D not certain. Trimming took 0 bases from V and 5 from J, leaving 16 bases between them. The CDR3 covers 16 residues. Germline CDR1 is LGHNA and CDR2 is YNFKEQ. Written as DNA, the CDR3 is TGTGCCAGCAGCCAAGATTTACAGCAGCCGGGAACTGAAGCTTTCTTT. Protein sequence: CASSQDLQQPGTEAFF.

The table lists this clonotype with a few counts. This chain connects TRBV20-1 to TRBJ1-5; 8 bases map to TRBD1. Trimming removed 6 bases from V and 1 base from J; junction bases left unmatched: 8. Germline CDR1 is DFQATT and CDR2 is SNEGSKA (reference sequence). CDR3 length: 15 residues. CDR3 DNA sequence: TGCAGTGCGGAGGACAGGGCAATGAGCAATCAGCCCCAGCATTTT. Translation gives CSAEDRAMSNQPQHF.

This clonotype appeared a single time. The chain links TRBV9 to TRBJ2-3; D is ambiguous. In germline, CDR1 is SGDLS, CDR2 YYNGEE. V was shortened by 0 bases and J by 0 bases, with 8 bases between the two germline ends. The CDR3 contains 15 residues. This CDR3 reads CASSVARYSTDTQYF. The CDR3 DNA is TGTGCCAGCAGCGTAGCAAGGTATAGCACAGATACGCAGTATTTT.

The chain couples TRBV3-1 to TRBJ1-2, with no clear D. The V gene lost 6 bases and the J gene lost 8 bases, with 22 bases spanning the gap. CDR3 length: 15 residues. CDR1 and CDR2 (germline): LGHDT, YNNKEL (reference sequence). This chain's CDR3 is CASSYRSTSQRGYTF. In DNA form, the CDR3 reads TGTGCCAGCAGTTATCGGTCAACCTCTCAGCGGGGCTACACCTTC.

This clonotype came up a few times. Written as DNA, the CDR3 is TGCAGTGCTGGGTACAACAGGGGCCATTACGAGCAGTACTTC. As protein: CSAGYNRGHYEQYF. J is TRBJ2-7 and V is TRBV20-1, with 7 bases that match TRBD1. The CDR3 covers 14 residues. CDR1 and CDR2 (germline): DFQATT, SNEGSKA (reference sequence). Trimming removed 5 bases from V and 4 bases from J; junction bases left unmatched: 11.

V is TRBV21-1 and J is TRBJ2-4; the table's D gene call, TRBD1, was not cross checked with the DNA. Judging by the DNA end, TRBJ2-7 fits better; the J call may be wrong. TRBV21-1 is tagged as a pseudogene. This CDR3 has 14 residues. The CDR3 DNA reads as TGTGCCAGCAGCAAGGCCCGACCCCTCTACGAGCAGTACTTC. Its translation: CASSKARPLYEQYF.

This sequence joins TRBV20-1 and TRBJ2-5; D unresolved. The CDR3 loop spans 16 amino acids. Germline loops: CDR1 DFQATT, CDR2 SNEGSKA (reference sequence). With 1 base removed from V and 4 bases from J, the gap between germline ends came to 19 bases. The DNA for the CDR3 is TGCAGTGCTAGAGGGTGGAAGGAAGGGATAGGAGAGACCCAGTACTTC. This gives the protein CSARGWKEGIGETQYF.

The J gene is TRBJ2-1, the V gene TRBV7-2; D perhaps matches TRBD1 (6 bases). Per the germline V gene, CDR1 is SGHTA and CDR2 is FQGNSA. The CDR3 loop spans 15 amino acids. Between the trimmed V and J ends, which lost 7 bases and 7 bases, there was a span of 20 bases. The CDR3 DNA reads TGTGCCAGCATCACCGGGACATACATCCCGAATGAGCAGTTCTTC. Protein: CASITGTYIPNEQFF.